This TCR beta chain derives from a study of T cell clonotyping in hematopoietic cell transplantation. Measured with immunoSEQ multiplex PCR; TCRdb has only the in-frame clones, and not every one. Of tens of thousands of clones in the sample, about 96% were seen once. The CDR3 consists of 15 residues. The germline gives CDR1 SEHNR, CDR2 FQNEAQ (reference sequence). Between the trimmed V and J ends, which lost 3 bases and 0 bases, there was a span of 11 bases. This clone was counted between two and nine times. Antigen specificity is unknown. General observations from the study: Recipient TCR diversity dropped after transplant; expanded clonotypes rose from day 30 to 180. Cells were unsorted, so CD4 and CD8 contributions were not separated. Broader posttransplant TCR repertoire diversity was predicted by graft donor and pretransplant recipient Inverse Simpson Index values. At the given depth, recipient repertoires were over 95% de novo clonotypes.

The sample taken for sequencing was peripheral blood mononuclear cells. This sequence originates from a man aged 25-45 years in good health. Some clones in this sample may be carry-over from other donors' samples. The genes are TRBV7-9 and TRBJ1-1; a weak D match, TRBD1 (6 bases). The CDR3 loop reads CASSFETGLNTEAFF. The CDR3 DNA reads as TGTGCCAGCAGCTTCGAAACAGGGTTGAACACTGAAGCTTTCTTT.